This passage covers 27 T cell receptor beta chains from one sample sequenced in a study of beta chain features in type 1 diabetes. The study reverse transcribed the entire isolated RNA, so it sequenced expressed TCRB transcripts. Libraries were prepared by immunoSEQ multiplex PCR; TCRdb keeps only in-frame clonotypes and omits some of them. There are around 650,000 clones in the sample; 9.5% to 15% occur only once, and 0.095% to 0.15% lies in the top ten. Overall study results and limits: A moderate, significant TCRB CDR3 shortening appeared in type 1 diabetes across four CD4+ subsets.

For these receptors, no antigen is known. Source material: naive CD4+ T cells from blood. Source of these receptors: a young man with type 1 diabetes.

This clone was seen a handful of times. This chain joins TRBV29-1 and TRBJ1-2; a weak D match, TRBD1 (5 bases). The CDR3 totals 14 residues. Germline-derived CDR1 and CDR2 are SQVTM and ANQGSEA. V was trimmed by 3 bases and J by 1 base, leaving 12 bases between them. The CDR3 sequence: CSVDLSGGNYGYTF. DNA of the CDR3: TGCAGCGTTGATCTGTCGGGGGGTAACTATGGCTACACCTTC.

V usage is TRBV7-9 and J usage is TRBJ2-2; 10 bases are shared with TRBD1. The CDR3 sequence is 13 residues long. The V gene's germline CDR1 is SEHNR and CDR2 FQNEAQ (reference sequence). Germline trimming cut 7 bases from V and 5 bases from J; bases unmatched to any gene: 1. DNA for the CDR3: TGTGCCAGCAAGGGACAGGGGACCGGGGAGCTGTTTTTT. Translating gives CASKGQGTGELFF.

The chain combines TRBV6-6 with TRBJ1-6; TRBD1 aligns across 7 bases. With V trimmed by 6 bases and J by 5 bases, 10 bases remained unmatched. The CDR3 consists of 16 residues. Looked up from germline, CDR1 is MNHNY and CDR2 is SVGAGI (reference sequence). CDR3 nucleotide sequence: TGTGCCAGCAGCCAACGAATGACAGGGAATAATTCACCCCTCCACTTT. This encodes CASSQRMTGNNSPLHF.

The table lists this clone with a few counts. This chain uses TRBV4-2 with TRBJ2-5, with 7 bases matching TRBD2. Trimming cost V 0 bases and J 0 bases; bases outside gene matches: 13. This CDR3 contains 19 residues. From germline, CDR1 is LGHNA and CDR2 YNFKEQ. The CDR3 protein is CASSQDRTALASYQETQYF. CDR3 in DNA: TGTGCCAGCAGCCAAGATCGTACGGCACTAGCGTCGTACCAAGAGACCCAGTACTTC.

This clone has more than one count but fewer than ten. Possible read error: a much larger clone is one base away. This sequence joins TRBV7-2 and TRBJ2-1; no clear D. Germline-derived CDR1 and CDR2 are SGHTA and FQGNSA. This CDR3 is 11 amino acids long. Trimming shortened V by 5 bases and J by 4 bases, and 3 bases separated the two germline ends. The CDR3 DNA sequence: TGTGCCAGCAGCGTTTACAATGAGCAGTTCTTC. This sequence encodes CASSVYNEQFF.

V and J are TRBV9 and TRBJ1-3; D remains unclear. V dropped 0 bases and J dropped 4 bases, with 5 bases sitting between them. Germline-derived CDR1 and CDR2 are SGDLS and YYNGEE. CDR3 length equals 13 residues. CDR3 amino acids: CASSVDRGNTIYF. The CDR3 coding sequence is TGTGCCAGCAGCGTAGACCGGGGAAACACCATATATTTT.

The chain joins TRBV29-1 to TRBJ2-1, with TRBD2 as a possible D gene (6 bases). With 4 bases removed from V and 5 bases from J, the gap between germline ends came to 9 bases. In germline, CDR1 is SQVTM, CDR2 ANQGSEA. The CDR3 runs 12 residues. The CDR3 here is CSVAGVNNEQFF. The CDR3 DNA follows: TGCAGCGTTGCGGGGGTTAACAATGAGCAGTTCTTC.

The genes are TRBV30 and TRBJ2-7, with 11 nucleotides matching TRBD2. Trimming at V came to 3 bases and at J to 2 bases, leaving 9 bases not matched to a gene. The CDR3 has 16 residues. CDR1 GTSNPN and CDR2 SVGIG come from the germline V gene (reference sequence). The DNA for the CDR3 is TGTGCCTGGAGGACTAGCGGGGCAGATTTCCCCTACGAGCAGTACTTC. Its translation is CAWRTSGADFPYEQYF.

Written as DNA, the CDR3 is TGTGCCAGCACTCGGGACCGCGGAGGGGAGCAGTTCTTC. The encoded protein is CASTRDRGGEQFF. The chain uses TRBV2 and TRBJ2-1, with a tentative D call TRBD2 (6 bases). CDR3 length: 13 amino acids. The germline CDR1 and CDR2 sequences are SNHLY and FYNNEI. V was shortened by 7 bases and J by 10 bases, with 17 bases between the two germline ends.

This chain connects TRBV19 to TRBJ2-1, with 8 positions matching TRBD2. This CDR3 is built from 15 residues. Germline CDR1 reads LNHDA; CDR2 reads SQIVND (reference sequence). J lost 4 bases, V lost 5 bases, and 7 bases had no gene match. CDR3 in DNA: TGTGCCAGTAGTCAGGCGGGGGGACCGTACAATGAGCAGTTCTTC. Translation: CASSQAGGPYNEQFF.

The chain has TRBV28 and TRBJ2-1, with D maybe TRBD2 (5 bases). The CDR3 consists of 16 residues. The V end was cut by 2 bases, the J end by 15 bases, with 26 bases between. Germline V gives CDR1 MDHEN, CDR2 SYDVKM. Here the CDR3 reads CASSLDPSLSPFEGFF. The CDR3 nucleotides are TGTGCCAGCAGTTTAGACCCTAGCCTGTCTCCCTTTGAGGGGTTCTTC.

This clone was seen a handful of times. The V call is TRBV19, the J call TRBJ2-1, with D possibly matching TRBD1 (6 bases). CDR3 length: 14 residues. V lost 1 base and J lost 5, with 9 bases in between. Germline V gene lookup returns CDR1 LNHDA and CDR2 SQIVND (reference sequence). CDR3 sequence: CASSIGQANNEQFF. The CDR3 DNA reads TGTGCCAGTAGTATAGGACAGGCTAACAATGAGCAGTTCTTC.

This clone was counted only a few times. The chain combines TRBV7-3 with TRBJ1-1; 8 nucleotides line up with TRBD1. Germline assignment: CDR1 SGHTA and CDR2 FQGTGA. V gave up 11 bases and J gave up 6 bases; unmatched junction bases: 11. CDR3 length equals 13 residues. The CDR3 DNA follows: TGTGCCTCGAGCGACAGGGGAGTTTCTGAAGCTTTCTTT. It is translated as CASSDRGVSEAFF. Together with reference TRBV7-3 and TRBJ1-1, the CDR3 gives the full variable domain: GAGVSQTPSNKVTEKGKYVELRCDPISGHTALYWYRQSLGQGPEFLIYFQGTGAADDSGLPNDRFFAVRPEGSVSTLKIQRTERGDSAVYLCASSDRGVSEAFFGQGTRLTVV.

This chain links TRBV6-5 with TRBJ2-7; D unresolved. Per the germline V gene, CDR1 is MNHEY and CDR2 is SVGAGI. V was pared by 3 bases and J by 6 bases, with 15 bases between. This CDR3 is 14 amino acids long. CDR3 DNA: TGTGCCAGCAGTTATCTTTCAGCCTCCAGCGAGCAGTACTTC. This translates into CASSYLSASSEQYF.

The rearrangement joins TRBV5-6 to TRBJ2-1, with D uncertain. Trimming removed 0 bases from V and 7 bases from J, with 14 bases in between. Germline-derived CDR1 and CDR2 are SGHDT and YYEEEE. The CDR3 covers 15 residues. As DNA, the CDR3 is TGTGCCAGCAGCTTGGCCTTCTACACCACGAATGAGCAGTTCTTC. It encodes CASSLAFYTTNEQFF.

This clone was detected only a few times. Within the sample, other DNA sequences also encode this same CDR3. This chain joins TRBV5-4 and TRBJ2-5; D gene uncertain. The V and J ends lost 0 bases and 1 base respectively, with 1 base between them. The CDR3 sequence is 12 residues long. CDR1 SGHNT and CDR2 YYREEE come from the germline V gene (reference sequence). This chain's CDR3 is CASSLGQETQYF. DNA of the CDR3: TGTGCCAGCAGCTTGGGCCAAGAGACCCAGTACTTC.

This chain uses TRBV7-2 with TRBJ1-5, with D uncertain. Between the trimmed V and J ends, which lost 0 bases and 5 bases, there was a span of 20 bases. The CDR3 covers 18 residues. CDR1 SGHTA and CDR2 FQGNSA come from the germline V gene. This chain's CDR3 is CASSLAEGGRPNYQPQHF. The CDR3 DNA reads TGTGCCAGCAGCTTAGCGGAAGGAGGGAGACCCAATTATCAGCCCCAGCATTTT.

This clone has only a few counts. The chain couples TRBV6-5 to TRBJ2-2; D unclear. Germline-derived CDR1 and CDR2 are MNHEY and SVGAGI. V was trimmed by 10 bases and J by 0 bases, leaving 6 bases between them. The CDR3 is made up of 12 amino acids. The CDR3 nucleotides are TGTGCCACTGAGGCGAACACCGGGGAGCTGTTTTTT. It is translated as CATEANTGELFF.

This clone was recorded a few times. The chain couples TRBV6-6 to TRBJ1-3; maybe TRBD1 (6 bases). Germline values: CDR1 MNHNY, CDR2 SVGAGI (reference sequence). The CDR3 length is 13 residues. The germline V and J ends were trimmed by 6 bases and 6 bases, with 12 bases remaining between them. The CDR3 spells CASSRTEANTIYF. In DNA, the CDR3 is TGTGCCAGCAGCCGGACAGAAGCAAACACCATATATTTT.

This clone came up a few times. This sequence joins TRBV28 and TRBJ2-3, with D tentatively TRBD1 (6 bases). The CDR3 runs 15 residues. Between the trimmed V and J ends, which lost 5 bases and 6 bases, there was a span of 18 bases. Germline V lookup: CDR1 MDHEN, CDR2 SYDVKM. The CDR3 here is CASSPEQGPLDTQYF. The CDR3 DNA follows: TGTGCCAGCAGTCCGGAGCAGGGGCCTTTGGATACGCAGTATTTT.

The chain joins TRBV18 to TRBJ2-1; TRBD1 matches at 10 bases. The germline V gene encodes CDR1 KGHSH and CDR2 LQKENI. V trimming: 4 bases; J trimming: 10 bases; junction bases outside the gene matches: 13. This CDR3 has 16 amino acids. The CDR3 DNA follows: TGTGCCAGCTCACTGACTTCCCCTGGACAGGGGGACGAGCAGTTCTTC. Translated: CASSLTSPGQGDEQFF.

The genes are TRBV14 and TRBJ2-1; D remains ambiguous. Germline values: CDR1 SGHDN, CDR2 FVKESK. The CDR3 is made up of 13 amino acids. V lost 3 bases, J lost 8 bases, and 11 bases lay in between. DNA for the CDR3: TGTGCCAGCAGCCATCTAAACGAGGATGAGCAGTTCTTC. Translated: CASSHLNEDEQFF.

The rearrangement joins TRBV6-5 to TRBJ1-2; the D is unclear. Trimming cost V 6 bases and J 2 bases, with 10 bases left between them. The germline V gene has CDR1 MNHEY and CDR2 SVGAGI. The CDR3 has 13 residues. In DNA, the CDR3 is TGTGCCAGCAGAGATACAGTGAACTATGGCTACACCTTC. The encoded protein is CASRDTVNYGYTF.

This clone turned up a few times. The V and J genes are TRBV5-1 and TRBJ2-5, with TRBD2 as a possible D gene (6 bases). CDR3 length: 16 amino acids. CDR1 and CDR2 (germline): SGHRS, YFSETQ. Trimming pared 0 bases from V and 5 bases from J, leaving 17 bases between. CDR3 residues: CASSLAPTSNTETQYF. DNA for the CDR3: TGCGCCAGCAGCTTGGCCCCTACTAGCAATACGGAGACCCAGTACTTC.

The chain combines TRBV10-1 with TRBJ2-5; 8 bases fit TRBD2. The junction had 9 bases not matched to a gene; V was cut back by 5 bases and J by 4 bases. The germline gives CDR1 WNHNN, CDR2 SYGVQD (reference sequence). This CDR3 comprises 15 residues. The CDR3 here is CASSPSEAGVETQYF. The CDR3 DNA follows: TGCGCCAGCAGTCCTTCCGAAGCGGGGGTAGAGACCCAGTACTTC.

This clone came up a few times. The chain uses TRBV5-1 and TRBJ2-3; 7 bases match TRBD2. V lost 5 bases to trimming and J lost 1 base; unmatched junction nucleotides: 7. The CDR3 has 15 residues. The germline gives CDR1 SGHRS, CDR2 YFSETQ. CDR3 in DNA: TGCGCCAGCAGACTTCTAGCGGTAGGCACAGATACGCAGTATTTT. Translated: CASRLLAVGTDTQYF.

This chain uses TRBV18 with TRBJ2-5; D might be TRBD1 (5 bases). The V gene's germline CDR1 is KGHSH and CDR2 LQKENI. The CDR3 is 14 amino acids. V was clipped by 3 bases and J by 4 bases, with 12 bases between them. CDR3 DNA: TGTGCCAGCTCACCTGGGGCAGGGCGAGAGACCCAGTACTTC. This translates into CASSPGAGRETQYF.